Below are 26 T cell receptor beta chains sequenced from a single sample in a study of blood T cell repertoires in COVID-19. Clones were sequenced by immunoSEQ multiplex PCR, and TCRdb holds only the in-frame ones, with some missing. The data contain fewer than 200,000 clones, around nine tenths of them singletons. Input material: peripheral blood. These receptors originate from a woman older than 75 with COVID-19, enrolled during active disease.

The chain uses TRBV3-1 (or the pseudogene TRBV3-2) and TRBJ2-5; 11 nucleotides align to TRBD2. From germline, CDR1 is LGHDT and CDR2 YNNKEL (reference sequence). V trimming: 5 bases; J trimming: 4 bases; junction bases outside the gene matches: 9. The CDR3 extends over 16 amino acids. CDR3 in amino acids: CASSWGLAATGETQYF. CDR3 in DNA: TGTGCCAGCAGCTGGGGACTAGCGGCTACGGGAGAGACCCAGTACTTC.

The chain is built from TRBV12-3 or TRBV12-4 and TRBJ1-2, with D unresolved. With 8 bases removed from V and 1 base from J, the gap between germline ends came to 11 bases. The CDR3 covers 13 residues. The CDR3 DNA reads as TGTGCCAGCGCCGGGGTCAGTAACTATGGCTACACCTTC. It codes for CASAGVSNYGYTF.

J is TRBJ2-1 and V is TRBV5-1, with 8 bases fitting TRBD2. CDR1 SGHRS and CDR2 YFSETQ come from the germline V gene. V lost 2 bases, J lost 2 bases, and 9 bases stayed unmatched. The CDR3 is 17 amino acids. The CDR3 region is CASSLPFSGMAYNEQFF. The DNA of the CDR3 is TGCGCCAGCAGCTTACCATTTAGCGGGATGGCCTACAATGAGCAGTTCTTC. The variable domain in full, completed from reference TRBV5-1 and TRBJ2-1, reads KAGVTQTPRYLIKTRGQQVTLSCSPISGHRSVSWYQQTPGQGLQFLFEYFSETQRNKGNFPGRFSGRQFSNSRSEMNVSTLELGDSALYLCASSLPFSGMAYNEQFFGPGTRLTVL.

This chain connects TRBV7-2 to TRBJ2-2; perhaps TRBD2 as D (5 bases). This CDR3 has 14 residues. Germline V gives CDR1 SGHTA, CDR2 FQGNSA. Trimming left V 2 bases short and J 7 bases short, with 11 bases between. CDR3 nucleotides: TGTGCCAGCAGCTTATTTGGAGGTGACGGGGAGCTGTTTTTT. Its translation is CASSLFGGDGELFF.

CDR3 protein: CASSLAGSRHSPLHF. The CDR3 bases are TGTGCCAGCAGTCTCGCAGGGTCTAGACATTCACCCCTCCACTTT. The gene calls are TRBV28 and TRBJ1-6; D is perhaps TRBD1 (5 bases). The CDR3 covers 15 residues. Germline values: CDR1 MDHEN, CDR2 SYDVKM. V was trimmed by 5 bases and J by 8 bases, leaving 16 bases between them.

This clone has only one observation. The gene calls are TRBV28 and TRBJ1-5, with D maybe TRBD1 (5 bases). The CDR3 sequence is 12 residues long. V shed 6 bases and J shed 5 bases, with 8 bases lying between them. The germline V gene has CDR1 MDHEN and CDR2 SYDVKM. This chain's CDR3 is CASSGTDQPQHF. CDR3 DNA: TGTGCCAGCAGCGGGACTGATCAGCCCCAGCATTTT. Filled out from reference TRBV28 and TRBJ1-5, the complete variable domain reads DVKVTQSSRYLVKRTGEKVFLECVQDMDHENMFWYRQDPGLGLRLIYFSYDVKMKEKGDIPEGYSVSREKKERFSLILESASTNQTSMYLCASSGTDQPQHFGDGTRLSIL.

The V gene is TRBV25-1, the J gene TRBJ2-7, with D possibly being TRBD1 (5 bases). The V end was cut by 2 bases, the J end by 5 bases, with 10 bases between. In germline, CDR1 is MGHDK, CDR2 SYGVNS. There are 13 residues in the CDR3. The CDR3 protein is CASSEIGVHEQYF. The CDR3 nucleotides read TGTGCCAGCAGTGAAATAGGGGTGCACGAGCAGTACTTC.

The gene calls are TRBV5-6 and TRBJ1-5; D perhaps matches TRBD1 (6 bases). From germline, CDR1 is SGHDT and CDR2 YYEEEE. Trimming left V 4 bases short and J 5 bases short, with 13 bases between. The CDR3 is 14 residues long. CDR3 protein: CASSRGSGDQPQHF. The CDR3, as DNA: TGTGCCAGCAGCCGCGGATCAGGGGATCAGCCCCAGCATTTT. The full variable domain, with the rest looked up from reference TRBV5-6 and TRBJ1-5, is DAGVTQSPTHLIKTRGQQVTLRCSPKSGHDTVSWYQQALGQGPQFIFQYYEEEERQRGNFPDRFSGHQFPNYSSELNVNALLLGDSALYLCASSRGSGDQPQHFGDGTRLSIL.

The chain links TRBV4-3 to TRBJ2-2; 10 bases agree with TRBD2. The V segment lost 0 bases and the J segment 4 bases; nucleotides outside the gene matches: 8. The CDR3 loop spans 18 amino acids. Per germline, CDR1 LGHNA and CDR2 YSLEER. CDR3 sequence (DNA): TGCGCCAGCAGCCAAGATACTCCGGGACTAGCGATCACCGGGGAGCTGTTTTTT. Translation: CASSQDTPGLAITGELFF.

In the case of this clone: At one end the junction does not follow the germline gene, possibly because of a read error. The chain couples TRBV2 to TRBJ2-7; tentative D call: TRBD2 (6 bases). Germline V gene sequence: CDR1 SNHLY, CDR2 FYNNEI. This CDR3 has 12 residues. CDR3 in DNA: TGTGCCAGCAGTGAAGGAATCGGGAGTCTGGATTTC. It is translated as CASSEGIGSLDF. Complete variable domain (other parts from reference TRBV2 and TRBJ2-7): EPEVTQTPSHQVTQMGQEVILRCVPISNHLYFYWYRQILGQKVEFLVSFYNNEISEKSEIFDDQFSVERPDGSNFTLKIRSTKLEDSAMYFCASSEGIGSLDFGPGTRLTVT.

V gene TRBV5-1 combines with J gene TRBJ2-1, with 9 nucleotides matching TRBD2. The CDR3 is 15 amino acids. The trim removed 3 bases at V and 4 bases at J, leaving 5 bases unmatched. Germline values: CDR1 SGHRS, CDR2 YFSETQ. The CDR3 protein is CASSSGTSKYNEQFF. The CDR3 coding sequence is TGCGCCAGCAGCTCCGGGACTAGCAAATACAATGAGCAGTTCTTC.

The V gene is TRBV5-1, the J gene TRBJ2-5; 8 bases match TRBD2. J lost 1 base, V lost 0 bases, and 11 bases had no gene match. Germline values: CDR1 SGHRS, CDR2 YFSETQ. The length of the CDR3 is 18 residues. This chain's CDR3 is CASSLGFSRLALQETQYF. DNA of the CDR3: TGCGCCAGCAGCTTGGGGTTCTCGAGACTAGCGCTCCAAGAGACCCAGTACTTC. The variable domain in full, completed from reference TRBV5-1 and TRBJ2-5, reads KAGVTQTPRYLIKTRGQQVTLSCSPISGHRSVSWYQQTPGQGLQFLFEYFSETQRNKGNFPGRFSGRQFSNSRSEMNVSTLELGDSALYLCASSLGFSRLALQETQYFGPGTRLLVL.

In DNA form, the CDR3 reads TGTGCCAGCAGCGCCCGAGGACTAGCGGGACGGTACGAGCAGTACTTC. Protein product: CASSARGLAGRYEQYF. The chain combines TRBV21-1 with TRBJ2-7; the table's D call, TRBD2, was not checked against the DNA. TRBV21-1 is tagged as a pseudogene. The CDR3 length is 16 residues.

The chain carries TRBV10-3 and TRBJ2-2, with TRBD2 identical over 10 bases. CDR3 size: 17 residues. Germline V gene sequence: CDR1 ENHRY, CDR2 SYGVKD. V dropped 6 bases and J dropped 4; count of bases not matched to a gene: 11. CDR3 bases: TGTGCCATCAGCCCTAGCGGGAGTCTCCAAGGCACCGGGGAGCTGTTTTTT. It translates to CAISPSGSLQGTGELFF.

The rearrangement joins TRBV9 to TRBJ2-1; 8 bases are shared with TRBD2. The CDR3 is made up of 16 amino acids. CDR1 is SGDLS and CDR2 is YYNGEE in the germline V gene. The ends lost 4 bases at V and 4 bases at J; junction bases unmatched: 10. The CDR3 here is CASSPLAGTIYNEQFF. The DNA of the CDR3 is TGTGCCAGCAGCCCCTTAGCGGGAACGATTTACAATGAGCAGTTCTTC. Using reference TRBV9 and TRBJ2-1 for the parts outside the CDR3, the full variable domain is DSGVTQTPKHLITATGQRVTLRCSPRSGDLSVYWYQQSLDQGLQFLIQYYNGEERAKGNILERFSAQQFPDLHSELNLSSLELGDSALYFCASSPLAGTIYNEQFFGPGTRLTVL.

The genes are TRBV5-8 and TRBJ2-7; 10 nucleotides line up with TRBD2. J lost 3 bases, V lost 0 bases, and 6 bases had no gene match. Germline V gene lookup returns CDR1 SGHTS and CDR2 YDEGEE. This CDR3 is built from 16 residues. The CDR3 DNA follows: TGTGCCAGCAGCTTGGATCTAAGCGGGAGGGGCTACGAGCAGTACTTC. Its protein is CASSLDLSGRGYEQYF.

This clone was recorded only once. The CDR3 DNA follows: TGTGCCAGCAGTAATATAAACAAAGACTATGGCTACACCTTC. Its translation is CASSNINKDYGYTF. This chain links TRBV6-5 with TRBJ1-2; D is undetermined. V was clipped by 5 bases and J by 3 bases, with 13 bases between them. Looked up from germline, CDR1 is MNHEY and CDR2 is SVGAGI. This CDR3 region has 14 residues.

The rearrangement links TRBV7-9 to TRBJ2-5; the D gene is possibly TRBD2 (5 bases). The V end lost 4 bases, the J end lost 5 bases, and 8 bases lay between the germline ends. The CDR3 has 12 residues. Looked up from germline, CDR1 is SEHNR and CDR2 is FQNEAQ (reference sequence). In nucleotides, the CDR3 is TGTGCCAGCAGCTCGACGGGGGAGACCCAGTACTTC. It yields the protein CASSSTGETQYF.

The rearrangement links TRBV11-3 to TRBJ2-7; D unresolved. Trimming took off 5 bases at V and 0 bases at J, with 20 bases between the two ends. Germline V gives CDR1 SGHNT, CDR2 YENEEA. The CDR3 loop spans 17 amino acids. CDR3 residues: CASSPPRLDALSYEQYF. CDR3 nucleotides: TGTGCCAGCAGCCCTCCCCGGCTAGACGCCCTCTCCTACGAGCAGTACTTC. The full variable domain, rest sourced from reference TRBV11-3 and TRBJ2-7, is EAGVVQSPRYKIIEKKQPVAFWCNPISGHNTLYWYLQNLGQGPELLIRYENEEAVDDSQLPKDRFSAERLKGVDSTLKIQPAELGDSAVYLCASSPPRLDALSYEQYFGPGTRLTVT.

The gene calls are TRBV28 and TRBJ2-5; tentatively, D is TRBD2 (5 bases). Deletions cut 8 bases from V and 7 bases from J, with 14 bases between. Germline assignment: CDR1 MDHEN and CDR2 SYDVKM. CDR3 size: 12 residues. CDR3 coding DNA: TGTGCCAGCGCATCAGCCCGGGGGACCCAGTACTTC. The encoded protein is CASASARGTQYF.

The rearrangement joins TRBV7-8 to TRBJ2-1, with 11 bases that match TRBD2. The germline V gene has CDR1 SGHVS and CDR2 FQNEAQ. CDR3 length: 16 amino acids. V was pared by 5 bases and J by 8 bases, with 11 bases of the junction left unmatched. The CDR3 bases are TGTGCCAGCAGCCCAGGGACTAGCGGACGCCCGGATGAGCAGTTCTTC. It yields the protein CASSPGTSGRPDEQFF.

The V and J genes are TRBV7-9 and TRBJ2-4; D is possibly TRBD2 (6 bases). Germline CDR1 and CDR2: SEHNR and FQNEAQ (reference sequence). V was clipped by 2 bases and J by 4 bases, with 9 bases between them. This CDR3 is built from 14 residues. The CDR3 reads CASSLIAEKNIQYF. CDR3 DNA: TGTGCCAGCAGCTTAATAGCGGAAAAAAACATTCAGTACTTC.

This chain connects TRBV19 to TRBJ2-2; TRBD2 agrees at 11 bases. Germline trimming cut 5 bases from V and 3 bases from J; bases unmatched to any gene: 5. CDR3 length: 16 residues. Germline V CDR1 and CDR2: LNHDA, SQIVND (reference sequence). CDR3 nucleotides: TGTGCCAGTAGTGTACATAGCGGGAGGGACACCGGGGAGCTGTTTTTT. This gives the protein CASSVHSGRDTGELFF.

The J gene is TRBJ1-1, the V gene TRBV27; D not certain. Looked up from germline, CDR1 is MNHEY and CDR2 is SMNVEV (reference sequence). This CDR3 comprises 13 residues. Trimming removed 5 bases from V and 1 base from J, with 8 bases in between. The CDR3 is CASSHGENTEAFF. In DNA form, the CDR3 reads TGTGCCAGCAGTCACGGGGAGAACACTGAAGCTTTCTTT.

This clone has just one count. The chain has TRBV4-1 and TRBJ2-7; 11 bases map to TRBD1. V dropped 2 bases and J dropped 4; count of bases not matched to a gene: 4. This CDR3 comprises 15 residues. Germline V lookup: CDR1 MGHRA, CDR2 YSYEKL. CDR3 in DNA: TGCGCCAGCAGCCAACCGGGACAGGGGGTTTACGAGCAGTACTTC. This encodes CASSQPGQGVYEQYF.

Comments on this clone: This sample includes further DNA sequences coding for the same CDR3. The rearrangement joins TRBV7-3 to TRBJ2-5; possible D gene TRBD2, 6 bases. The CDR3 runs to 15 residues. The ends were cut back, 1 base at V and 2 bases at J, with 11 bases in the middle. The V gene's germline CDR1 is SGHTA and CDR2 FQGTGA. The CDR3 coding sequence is TGTGCCAGCAGCTTAAATGGCGGGACGCAAGAGACCCAGTACTTC. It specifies CASSLNGGTQETQYF. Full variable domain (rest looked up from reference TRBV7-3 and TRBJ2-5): GAGVSQTPSNKVTEKGKYVELRCDPISGHTALYWYRQSLGQGPEFLIYFQGTGAADDSGLPNDRFFAVRPEGSVSTLKIQRTERGDSAVYLCASSLNGGTQETQYFGPGTRLLVL.